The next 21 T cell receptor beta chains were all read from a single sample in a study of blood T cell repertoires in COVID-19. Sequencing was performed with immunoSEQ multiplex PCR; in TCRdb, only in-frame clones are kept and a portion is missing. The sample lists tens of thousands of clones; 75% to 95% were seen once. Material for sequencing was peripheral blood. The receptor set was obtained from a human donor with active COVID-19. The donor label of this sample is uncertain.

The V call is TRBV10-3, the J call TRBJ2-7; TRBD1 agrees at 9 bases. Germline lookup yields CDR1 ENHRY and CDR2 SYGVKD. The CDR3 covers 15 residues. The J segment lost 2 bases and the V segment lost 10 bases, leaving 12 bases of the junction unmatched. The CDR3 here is CATRDTGQGTYEQYF. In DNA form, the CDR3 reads TGTGCCACCAGGGATACGGGACAGGGCACCTACGAGCAGTACTTC.

The CDR3 nucleotides are TGTGCCAGCAGCACCGGACAGGGGGCTAGGAGCAATCAGCCCCAGCATTTT. Translation gives CASSTGQGARSNQPQHF. V usage is TRBV7-2 and J usage is TRBJ1-5, with TRBD1 matching 11 bases. V shed 5 bases, J shed 1 base, and the junction held 7 bases outside the gene matches. There are 17 residues in the CDR3. CDR1 and CDR2 from the germline V gene are SGHTA and FQGNSA.

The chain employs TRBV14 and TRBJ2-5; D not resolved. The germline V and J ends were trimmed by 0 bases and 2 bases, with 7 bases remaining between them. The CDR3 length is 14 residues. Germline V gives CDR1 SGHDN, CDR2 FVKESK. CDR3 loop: CASSQDPGQETQYF. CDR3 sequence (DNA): TGTGCCAGCAGCCAAGATCCAGGTCAAGAGACCCAGTACTTC.

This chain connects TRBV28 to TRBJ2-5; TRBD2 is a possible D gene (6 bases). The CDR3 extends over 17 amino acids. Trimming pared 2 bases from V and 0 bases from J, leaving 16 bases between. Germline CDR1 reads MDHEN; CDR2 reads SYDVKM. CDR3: CASSLSGPDQYQETQYF. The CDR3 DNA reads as TGTGCCAGCAGTTTAAGCGGGCCCGACCAGTACCAAGAGACCCAGTACTTC.

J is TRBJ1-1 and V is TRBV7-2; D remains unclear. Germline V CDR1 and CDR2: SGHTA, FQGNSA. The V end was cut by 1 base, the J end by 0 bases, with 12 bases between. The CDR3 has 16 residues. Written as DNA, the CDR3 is TGTGCCAGCAGCTTAGGCACAGCCCTCATGAACACTGAAGCTTTCTTT. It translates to CASSLGTALMNTEAFF.

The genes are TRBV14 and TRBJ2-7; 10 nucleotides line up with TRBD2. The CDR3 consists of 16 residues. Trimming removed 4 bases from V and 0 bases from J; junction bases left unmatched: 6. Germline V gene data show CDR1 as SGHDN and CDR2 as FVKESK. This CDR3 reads CASSLRTSGSSYEQYF. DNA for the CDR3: TGTGCCAGCAGCCTCAGGACTAGCGGCAGCTCCTACGAGCAGTACTTC.

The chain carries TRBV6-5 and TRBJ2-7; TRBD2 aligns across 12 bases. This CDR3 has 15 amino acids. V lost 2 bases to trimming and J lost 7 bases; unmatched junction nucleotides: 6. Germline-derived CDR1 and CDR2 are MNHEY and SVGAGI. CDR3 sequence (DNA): TGTGCCAGCAGTTACCTAGCGGGAGGGCAGGGTGAGCAGTACTTC. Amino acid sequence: CASSYLAGGQGEQYF.

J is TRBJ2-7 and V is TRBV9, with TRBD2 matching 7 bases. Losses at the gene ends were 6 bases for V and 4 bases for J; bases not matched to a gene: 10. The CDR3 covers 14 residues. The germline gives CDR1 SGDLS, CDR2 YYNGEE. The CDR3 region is CASNSGGSGYEQYF. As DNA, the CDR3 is TGTGCCAGCAATTCCGGCGGGAGTGGGTACGAGCAGTACTTC.

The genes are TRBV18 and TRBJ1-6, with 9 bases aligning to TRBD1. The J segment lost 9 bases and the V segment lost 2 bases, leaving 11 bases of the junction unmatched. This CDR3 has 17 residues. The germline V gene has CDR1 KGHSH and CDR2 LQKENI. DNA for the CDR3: TGTGCCAGCTCACCAGTCATGGGGACAGGGAGAGGTTCACCCCTCCACTTT. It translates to CASSPVMGTGRGSPLHF.

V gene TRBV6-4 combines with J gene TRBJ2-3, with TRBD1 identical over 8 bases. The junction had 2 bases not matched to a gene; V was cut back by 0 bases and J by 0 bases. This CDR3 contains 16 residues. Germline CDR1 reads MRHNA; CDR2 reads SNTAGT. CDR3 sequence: CASSDSAGGSTDTQYF. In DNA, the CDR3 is TGTGCCAGCAGTGACTCGGCAGGGGGCAGCACAGATACGCAGTATTTT.

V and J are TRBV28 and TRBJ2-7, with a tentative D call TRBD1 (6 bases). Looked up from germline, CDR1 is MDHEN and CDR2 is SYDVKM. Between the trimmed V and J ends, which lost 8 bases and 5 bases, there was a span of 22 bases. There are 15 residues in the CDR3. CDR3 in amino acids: CASGGLEGEFDEQYF. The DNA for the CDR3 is TGTGCCAGCGGTGGTTTAGAGGGGGAATTCGACGAGCAGTACTTC.

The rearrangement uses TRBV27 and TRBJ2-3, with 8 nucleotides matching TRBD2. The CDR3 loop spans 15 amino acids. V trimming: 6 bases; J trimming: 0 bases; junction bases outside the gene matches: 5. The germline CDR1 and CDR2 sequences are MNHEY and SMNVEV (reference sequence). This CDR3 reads CASSTGGGSTDTQYF. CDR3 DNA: TGTGCCAGCAGCACCGGGGGGGGGAGCACAGATACGCAGTATTTT.

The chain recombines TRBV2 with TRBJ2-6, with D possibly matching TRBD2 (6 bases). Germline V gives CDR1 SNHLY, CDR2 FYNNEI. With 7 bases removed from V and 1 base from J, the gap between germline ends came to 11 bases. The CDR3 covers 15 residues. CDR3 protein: CASTRESSGANVLTF. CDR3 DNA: TGTGCCAGCACTCGGGAGAGTTCTGGGGCCAACGTCCTGACTTTC.

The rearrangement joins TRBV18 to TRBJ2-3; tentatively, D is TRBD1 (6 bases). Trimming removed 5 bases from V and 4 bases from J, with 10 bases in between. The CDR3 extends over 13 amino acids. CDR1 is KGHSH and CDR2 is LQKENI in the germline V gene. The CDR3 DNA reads TGTGCCAGCTCAACAGGGTTCTCAGATACGCAGTATTTT. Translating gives CASSTGFSDTQYF.

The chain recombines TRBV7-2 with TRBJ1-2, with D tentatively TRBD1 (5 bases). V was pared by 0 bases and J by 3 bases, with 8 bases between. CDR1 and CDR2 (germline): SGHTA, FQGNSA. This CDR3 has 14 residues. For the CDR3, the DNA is TGTGCCAGCAGCTTAGCAAGCAGGGACTATGGCTACACCTTC. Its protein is CASSLASRDYGYTF.

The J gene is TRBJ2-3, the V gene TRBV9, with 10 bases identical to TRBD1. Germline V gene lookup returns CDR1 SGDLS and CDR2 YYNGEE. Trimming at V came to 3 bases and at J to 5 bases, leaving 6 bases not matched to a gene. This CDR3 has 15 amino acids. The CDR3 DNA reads TGTGCCAGCAGCGGACCGGGACAGGGGATAGATACGCAGTATTTT. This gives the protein CASSGPGQGIDTQYF.

The DNA for the CDR3 is TGTGCCAGCAGCTTGACAGGGGATGAGGAGACCCAGTACTTC. This encodes CASSLTGDEETQYF. This rearrangement joins TRBV5-4 to TRBJ2-5; 7 nucleotides match TRBD1. The CDR3 is 14 residues long. Germline V gives CDR1 SGHNT, CDR2 YYREEE (reference sequence). Losses at the gene ends were 1 base for V and 5 bases for J; bases not matched to a gene: 5.

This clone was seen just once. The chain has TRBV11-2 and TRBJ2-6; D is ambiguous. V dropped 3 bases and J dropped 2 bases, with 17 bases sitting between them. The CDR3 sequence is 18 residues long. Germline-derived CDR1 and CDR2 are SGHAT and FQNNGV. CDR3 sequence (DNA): TGTGCCAGCAGCTTGATGTGGGCCGCTGAAACTGGGGCCAACGTCCTGACTTTC. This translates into CASSLMWAAETGANVLTF.

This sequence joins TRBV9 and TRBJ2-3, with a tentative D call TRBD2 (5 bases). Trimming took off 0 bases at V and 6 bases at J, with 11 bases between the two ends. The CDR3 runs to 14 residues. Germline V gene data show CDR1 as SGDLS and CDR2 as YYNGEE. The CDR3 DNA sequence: TGTGCCAGCAGCGTAGGCGGAGGCGGGGATACGCAGTATTTT. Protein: CASSVGGGGDTQYF.

The CDR3 DNA reads TGTGCCAGCAGCTTAGTAGGGAGCTTCACAGATACGCAGTATTTT. Protein product: CASSLVGSFTDTQYF. The genes are TRBV7-3 and TRBJ2-3, with D perhaps TRBD2 (5 bases). Germline V CDR1 and CDR2: SGHTA, FQGTGA. Trimming took off 2 bases at V and 2 bases at J, with 11 bases between the two ends. This CDR3 is built from 15 residues.

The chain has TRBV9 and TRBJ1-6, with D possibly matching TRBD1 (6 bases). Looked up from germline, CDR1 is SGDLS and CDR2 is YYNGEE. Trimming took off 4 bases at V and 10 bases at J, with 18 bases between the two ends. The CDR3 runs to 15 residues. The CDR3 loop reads CASSKGGAVESPLHF. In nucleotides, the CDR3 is TGTGCCAGCAGCAAGGGGGGGGCTGTCGAATCACCCCTCCACTTT.